The 15 T cell receptor beta chains presented below share a single source sample, sequenced in a study of cytomegalovirus exposure and HLA in healthy donors. The PCR was carried out with 60 Vbeta primers and 13 Jbeta primers. Repertoires were generated with immunoSEQ multiplex PCR, while TCRdb's copy carries only in-frame clones and drops some. The data contain 100,000 to 150,000 clones, about 76% of them singletons. The source material was PBMCs. The receptors here all came from a woman aged 60 to 75 in good health and CMV-seropositive.

The chain combines TRBV5-1 with TRBJ2-1; 12 positions agree with TRBD2. The CDR3 is 15 residues long. The V gene end was trimmed by 4 bases and the J gene end by 5 bases; junction bases not matched to a gene: 4. Germline CDR1 reads SGHRS; CDR2 reads YFSETQ. CDR3 sequence (DNA): TGCGCCAGCAGCCAGACTAGCGGGGGCAACAATGAGCAGTTCTTC. Its translation: CASSQTSGGNNEQFF. Full variable domain (remainder filled in from reference TRBV5-1 and TRBJ2-1): KAGVTQTPRYLIKTRGQQVTLSCSPISGHRSVSWYQQTPGQGLQFLFEYFSETQRNKGNFPGRFSGRQFSNSRSEMNVSTLELGDSALYLCASSQTSGGNNEQFFGPGTRLTVL.

This clone was counted between two and nine times. The chain uses TRBV18 and TRBJ2-7; 10 nucleotides agree with TRBD2. The ends lost 6 bases at V and 0 bases at J; junction bases unmatched: 5. CDR3 length: 15 residues. Germline V gene data show CDR1 as KGHSH and CDR2 as LQKENI. The CDR3 spells CASSPSGRGSYEQYF. The CDR3 nucleotides read TGTGCCAGCTCCCCAAGCGGGAGGGGCTCCTACGAGCAGTACTTC.

This clone is a singleton in its sample. The rearrangement joins TRBV5-4 to TRBJ2-5; 12 nucleotides align to TRBD2. The germline V gene encodes CDR1 SGHNT and CDR2 YYREEE (reference sequence). V shed 4 bases and J 4 bases; nucleotides not matched to a gene: 5. CDR3 length: 15 amino acids. In nucleotides, the CDR3 is TGTGCCAGCAGCCCTTCGACTAGCGGGAGAGAGACCCAGTACTTC. Protein: CASSPSTSGRETQYF.

The V gene is TRBV18, the J gene TRBJ1-1; possible D gene TRBD1, 5 bases. Germline CDR1 KGHSH, CDR2 LQKENI. This CDR3 comprises 13 residues. Trimming stripped 0 bases from V and 11 bases from J, with 13 bases between. The CDR3 region has the DNA TGTGCCAGCTCACCACCGCAGGGTACGGTTGCTTTCTTT. Its translation: CASSPPQGTVAFF.

The chain combines TRBV9 with TRBJ1-5; D call uncertain. Trimming cost V 0 bases and J 9 bases, with 13 bases left between them. CDR3 length: 14 residues. From germline, CDR1 is SGDLS and CDR2 YYNGEE. For the CDR3, the DNA is TGTGCCAGCAGCGTAGACGCGGGCTTGAGGCCCCAGCATTTT. Translation gives CASSVDAGLRPQHF.

This chain connects TRBV6-5 to TRBJ1-4, with 8 nucleotides matching TRBD1. This CDR3 is 14 amino acids long. Per the germline V gene, CDR1 is MNHEY and CDR2 is SVGAGI. The V segment lost 4 bases and the J segment 7 bases; nucleotides outside the gene matches: 5. The CDR3 loop is CASSSTGDSEKLFF. CDR3 nucleotides: TGTGCCAGCAGTTCGACAGGGGACAGTGAAAAACTGTTTTTT.

This chain joins TRBV30 and TRBJ1-1; D is possibly TRBD1 (5 bases). The germline CDR1 and CDR2 sequences are GTSNPN and SVGIG (reference sequence). The CDR3 extends over 13 amino acids. The V end was cut by 0 bases, the J end by 5 bases, with 10 bases between. The CDR3 loop is CAWSVGDRTEAFF. The CDR3, as DNA: TGTGCCTGGAGTGTAGGGGATCGGACTGAAGCTTTCTTT.

The rearrangement links TRBV19 to TRBJ2-4; a weak D match, TRBD1 (5 bases). This CDR3 contains 16 residues. V gave up 6 bases and J gave up 5 bases, with 20 bases separating them. Germline CDR1 and CDR2: LNHDA and SQIVND (reference sequence). This CDR3 reads CASSGLGKTVQNIQYF. DNA for the CDR3: TGTGCCAGTAGCGGTTTGGGAAAGACAGTTCAAAACATTCAGTACTTC.

This sequence joins TRBV11-3 and TRBJ2-1; TRBD1 might be the D (7 bases). Trimming removed 0 bases from V and 0 bases from J, with 15 bases in between. Germline CDR1 reads SGHNT; CDR2 reads YENEEA. The CDR3 is made up of 18 amino acids. CDR3 in DNA: TGTGCCAGCAGCTTAGATCAGGGGGGTACCAGCTCCTACAATGAGCAGTTCTTC. It translates to CASSLDQGGTSSYNEQFF.

This chain connects TRBV7-2 to TRBJ2-5; D is unclear. The CDR3 is 12 residues long. Germline loops: CDR1 SGHTA, CDR2 FQGNSA. Trimming removed 5 bases from V and 0 bases from J, with 4 bases in between. In nucleotides, the CDR3 is TGTGCCAGCAGCCGGTACCAAGAGACCCAGTACTTC. Amino acids: CASSRYQETQYF.

This clone appeared a few times. V and J are TRBV6-5 and TRBJ2-7; TRBD1 matches at 7 bases. The CDR3 runs 15 residues. Germline CDR1 and CDR2: MNHEY and SVGAGI. The trim removed 4 bases at V and 3 bases at J, leaving 9 bases unmatched. The CDR3, as DNA: TGTGCCAGCAGTTCCAGACAGGGCTGGAGCTACGAGCAGTACTTC. Translating it yields CASSSRQGWSYEQYF.

The chain uses TRBV4-2 and TRBJ2-5, with unresolved D. The CDR3 has 15 residues. In germline, CDR1 is LGHNA, CDR2 YNFKEQ. V was cut by 4 bases and J by 1 base, with 13 bases left in between. The CDR3 here is CASSRGQAAQETQYF. The CDR3 nucleotides read TGTGCCAGCAGCCGTGGGCAGGCTGCCCAAGAGACCCAGTACTTC.

Concerning this clone: The junction departs from germline at one end; a sequencing error may be responsible. This chain links TRBV19 with TRBJ2-4, with a tentative D call TRBD2 (5 bases). The length of the CDR3 is 15 residues. The germline CDR1 and CDR2 sequences are LNHDA and SQIVND (reference sequence). The CDR3: CASRLSTLAKNSQYF. The CDR3 DNA reads TGTGCCAGTAGGTTAAGTACCCTAGCCAAAAACAGTCAGTACTTC.

In its sample, this clone was seen once. This chain joins TRBV5-1 and TRBJ2-6; 7 nucleotides line up with TRBD1. Germline lookup yields CDR1 SGHRS and CDR2 YFSETQ. The CDR3 has 19 amino acids. V lost 3 bases, J lost 0 bases, and 12 bases stayed unmatched. CDR3 region: CASSSDRESLLSGANVLTF. CDR3 nucleotides: TGCGCCAGCAGCTCAGACAGGGAGTCCCTTCTCTCTGGGGCCAACGTCCTGACTTTC.

This CDR3 is CASSDQTGGPGAEGYTF. DNA of the CDR3: TGTGCCAGCAGTGACCAGACAGGGGGCCCTGGGGCCGAGGGCTACACCTTC. The genes are TRBV6-4 and TRBJ1-2, with 10 bases identical to TRBD1. J gave up 8 bases and V 2 bases, and 14 bases lay outside the gene matches. The CDR3 runs 17 residues. CDR1 and CDR2 from the germline V gene are MRHNA and SNTAGT.